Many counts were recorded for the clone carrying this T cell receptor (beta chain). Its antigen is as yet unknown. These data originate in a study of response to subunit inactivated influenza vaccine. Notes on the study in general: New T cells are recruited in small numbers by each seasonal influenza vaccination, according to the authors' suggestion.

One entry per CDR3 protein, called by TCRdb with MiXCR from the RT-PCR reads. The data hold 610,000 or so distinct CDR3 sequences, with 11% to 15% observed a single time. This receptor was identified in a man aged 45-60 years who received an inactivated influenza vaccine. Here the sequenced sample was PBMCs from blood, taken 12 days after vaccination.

The CDR3 DNA reads TGTGCCAGCAGTTTTACCCAAAGGGAGACCCAGTACTTC. Its translation is CASSFTQRETQYF. V gene TRBV12-3 or TRBV12-4 combines with J gene TRBJ2-5; D not resolved. Trimming left V 3 bases short and J 5 bases short, with 10 bases between. This CDR3 region has 13 residues.